This entry describes one T cell receptor beta chain. This clonotype was seen more than once but under ten times. This clone's antigen is unknown. Qualities for individual bases were not recorded, and no much larger clone is one base off. CDR1 and CDR2 were assigned from the germline V gene as MNHNS and SASEGT. Inclusive of the bounding cysteine and phenylalanine, the CDR3 is 15 residues long. Only the CDR3 DNA stays, 45 bases, in frame from base 1. Trimmed from V: 6 bases; trimmed from J: 7 bases; junction bases lacking a gene match: 9. These data come from a study of CD8 T cells in ankylosing spondylitis (dated by TCRdb to 2016 to 2017). At the level of the whole study: T cell receptor beta repertoires were profiled in healthy donors and ankylosing spondylitis patients so that disease-linked TCR variants could be found. Samples of peripheral blood were taken, and for ankylosing spondylitis patients, synovial fluid was collected as well. The whole study cohort included 108 healthy donors and about two dozen ankylosing spondylitis patients. Study-wide findings and limitations: A TCR beta motif made up of several highly homologous amino acid variants appeared to be characteristic of blood from ankylosing spondylitis patients. In peripheral blood, the disease-linked clones were found at relatively low frequencies and had a CD8+ phenotype. Some of the motif variants had been reported before in the synovial fluid and blood of reactive arthritis patients, a finding that suggests common disease-initiation mechanisms. Significant enrichment of the disease-linked clones was reported in matched synovial fluid samples from ankylosing spondylitis patients.

Sequencing took place on an Illumina HiSeq 2500. Quantitative 5'-RACE with molecular barcodes was used to prepare TCR beta libraries. As for the original processing: A new computational method, built on a probabilistic model of VDJ rearrangement, was used to identify disease-linked TCR variants. TCRdb trimmed the raw reads at Q25, called clones with MiXCR and kept productive beta chains. Merged by CDR3 protein, the rows form single entries marked with the most common genes and DNA. TCRdb assigned the V and J calls; the authors' analysis was not used. Present in this sample are about 320,000 distinct CDR3 sequences, about 9.9% of which were seen just once. The top ten hold 9.1% of the sample.

The source is a female donor with ankylosing spondylitis or in good health (not recorded which). Sequenced: blood, either unsorted or a sorted T cell fraction (not recorded which). This chain is built from TRBV6-1 and TRBJ2-1, with 10 bases aligning to TRBD1. This receptor carries the CDR3 CASRSGTGEFNEQFF. The nucleotide sequence reads TGTGCCAGCAGGAGCGGGACAGGGGAATTTAATGAGCAGTTCTTC.